These 9 T cell receptor beta chains share one sample of origin, sequenced in a study of human T cells and chemical hapten exposure. Time point meaning: pre-sensitization, week 0. Noted treatment: therapeutic diphenylcyclopropenone sensitization with weekly scalp DPC. From the RACE reads, TCRdb called clonotypes with MiXCR, one entry per CDR3 protein. The data contain 120,000 or so distinct CDR3 sequences, roughly 14% of them singletons. The starting material was whole blood, obtained in connection with sensitization to the hapten diphenylcyclopropenone (DPC). The receptors were sampled from a woman aged 18-29 years with alopecia areata. Some clones in this sample may be carry-over from other donors' samples.

There are a few counts of this clonotype. Here the CDR3 DNA reads TGTGCCAGCAGTTTTGTTCCTGGGTCTGGCTACACCTTC. As protein: CASSFVPGSGYTF. This chain uses TRBV12-3 or TRBV12-4 with TRBJ1-2; D not resolved. V lost 3 bases to trimming and J lost 7 bases, with 12 bases between them. This CDR3 has 13 amino acids.

The table lists this clonotype with many counts. J is TRBJ1-2 and V is TRBV20-1; D is ambiguous. Germline V gene sequence: CDR1 DFQATT, CDR2 SNEGSKA (reference sequence). The length of the CDR3 is 12 residues. The V end was cut by 0 bases, the J end by 3 bases, with 5 bases between. This chain's CDR3 is CSARDNDYGYTF. The CDR3 nucleotides read TGCAGTGCTAGAGATAACGACTATGGCTACACCTTC.

In its sample, this clonotype was seen a few times. V gene TRBV2 combines with J gene TRBJ1-1; D possibly corresponds to TRBD1 (6 bases). V was clipped by 3 bases and J by 4 bases, with 15 bases between them. The CDR3 is 15 residues long. Germline V gene data show CDR1 as SNHLY and CDR2 as FYNNEI. The chain's CDR3 is CASSERRTVGTEAFF. The DNA of the CDR3 is TGTGCCAGCAGTGAGCGGCGGACAGTAGGCACTGAAGCTTTCTTT.

This clonotype has only a few counts. The chain recombines TRBV12-3 or TRBV12-4 with TRBJ1-5; TRBD1 is a possible D gene (6 bases). Trimming took off 6 bases at V and 5 bases at J, with 11 bases between the two ends. The length of the CDR3 is 13 residues. In DNA form, the CDR3 reads TGTGCCAGCAGGCAGGGGTTTGATCAGCCCCAGCATTTT. It specifies CASRQGFDQPQHF.

The sample holds a few counts of this clonotype. V is TRBV9 and J is TRBJ2-1; tentatively, D is TRBD2 (6 bases). The germline V gene has CDR1 SGDLS and CDR2 YYNGEE. The CDR3 is 16 amino acids. V was cut by 0 bases and J by 3 bases, with 13 bases left in between. The CDR3 sequence: CASSVGWDSYYNEQFF. In nucleotides, the CDR3 is TGTGCCAGCAGCGTAGGGTGGGACTCCTACTACAATGAGCAGTTCTTC.

This clonotype came up many times. V and J are TRBV20-1 and TRBJ1-1; perhaps TRBD1 as D (5 bases). V gave up 1 base and J gave up 5 bases, with 8 bases separating them. Looked up from germline, CDR1 is DFQATT and CDR2 is SNEGSKA (reference sequence). There are 12 residues in the CDR3. The CDR3 DNA sequence: TGCAGTGCTAGAGGGGGGGGGACTGAAGCTTTCTTT. It translates to CSARGGGTEAFF.

This clonotype was recorded many times. V gene TRBV30 combines with J gene TRBJ1-3; the match to TRBD1 covers 11 bases. The V gene end was trimmed by 5 bases and the J gene end by 7 bases; junction bases not matched to a gene: 7. The CDR3 covers 14 residues. Germline V gives CDR1 GTSNPN, CDR2 SVGIG (reference sequence). CDR3 coding DNA: TGTGCCTGGGGCCCTGGACAGGGGGCGAACACCATATATTTT. Residues: CAWGPGQGANTIYF.

This chain links TRBV3-1 with TRBJ1-5; D unclear. Between the trimmed V and J ends, which lost 6 bases and 2 bases, there was a span of 11 bases. Per germline, CDR1 LGHDT and CDR2 YNNKEL (reference sequence). This CDR3 comprises 14 residues. In DNA form, the CDR3 reads TGTGCCAGCAGTTTAAGTGGTGGCAATCAGCCCCAGCATTTT. It codes for CASSLSGGNQPQHF.

This clonotype was found many times. The V and J genes are TRBV7-2 and TRBJ1-2; 7 bases line up with TRBD1. The V gene end was trimmed by 5 bases and the J gene end by 3 bases; junction bases not matched to a gene: 6. CDR1 is SGHTA and CDR2 is FQGNSA in the germline V gene. The CDR3 spans 14 residues. CDR3 amino acids: CASSPRQGHYGYTF. The CDR3, as DNA: TGTGCCAGCAGCCCCCGACAGGGTCACTATGGCTACACCTTC.